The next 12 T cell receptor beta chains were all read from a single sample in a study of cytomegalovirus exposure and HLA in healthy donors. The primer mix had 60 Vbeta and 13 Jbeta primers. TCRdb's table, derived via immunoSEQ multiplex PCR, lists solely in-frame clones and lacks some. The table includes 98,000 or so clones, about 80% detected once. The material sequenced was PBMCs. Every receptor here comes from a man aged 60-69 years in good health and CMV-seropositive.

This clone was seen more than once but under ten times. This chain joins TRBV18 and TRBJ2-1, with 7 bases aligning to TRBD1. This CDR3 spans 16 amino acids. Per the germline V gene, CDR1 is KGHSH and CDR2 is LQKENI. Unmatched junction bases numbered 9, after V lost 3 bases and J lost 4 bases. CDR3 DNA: TGTGCCAGCTCACCCCCCGGGACAGAACTATACAATGAGCAGTTCTTC. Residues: CASSPPGTELYNEQFF.

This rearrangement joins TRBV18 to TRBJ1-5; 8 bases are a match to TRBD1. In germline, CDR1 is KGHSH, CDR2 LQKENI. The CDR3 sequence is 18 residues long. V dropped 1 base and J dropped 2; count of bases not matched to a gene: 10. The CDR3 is CASSPLSPGQGGNQPQHF. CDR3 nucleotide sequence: TGTGCCAGCTCACCACTTTCCCCAGGACAGGGTGGCAATCAGCCCCAGCATTTT.

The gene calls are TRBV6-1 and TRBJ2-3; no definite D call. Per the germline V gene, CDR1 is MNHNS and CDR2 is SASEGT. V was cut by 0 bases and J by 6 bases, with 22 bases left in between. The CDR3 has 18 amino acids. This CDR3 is CASSEAIASVLRKDTQYF. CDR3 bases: TGTGCCAGCAGTGAAGCGATAGCCTCCGTCCTTAGAAAGGATACGCAGTATTTT.

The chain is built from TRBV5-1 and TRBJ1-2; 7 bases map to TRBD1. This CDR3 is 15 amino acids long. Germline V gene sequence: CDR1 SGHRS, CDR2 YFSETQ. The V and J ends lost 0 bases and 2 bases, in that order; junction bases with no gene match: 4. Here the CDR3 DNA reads TGCGCCAGCAGCTTGGAAAGGGGGCGGAACTATGGCTACACCTTC. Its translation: CASSLERGRNYGYTF.

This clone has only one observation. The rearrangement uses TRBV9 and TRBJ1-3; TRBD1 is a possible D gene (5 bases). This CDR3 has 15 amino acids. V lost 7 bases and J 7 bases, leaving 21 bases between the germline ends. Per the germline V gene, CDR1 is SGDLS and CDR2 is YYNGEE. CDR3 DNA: TGTGCCAGCGAAACAGGCAGCAAGGGGAAGAACACCATATATTTT. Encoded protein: CASETGSKGKNTIYF.

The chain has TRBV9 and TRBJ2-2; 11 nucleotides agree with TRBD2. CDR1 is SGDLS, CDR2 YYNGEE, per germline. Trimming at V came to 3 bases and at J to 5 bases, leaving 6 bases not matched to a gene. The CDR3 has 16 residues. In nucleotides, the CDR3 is TGTGCCAGCAGCGACCGACTAGCGGGGCGGACCGGGGAGCTGTTTTTT. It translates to CASSDRLAGRTGELFF.

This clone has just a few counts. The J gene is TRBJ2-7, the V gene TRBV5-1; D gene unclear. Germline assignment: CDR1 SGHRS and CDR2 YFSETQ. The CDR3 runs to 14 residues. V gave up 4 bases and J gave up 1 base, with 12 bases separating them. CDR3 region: CASSPNPVSYEQYF. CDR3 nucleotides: TGCGCCAGCAGCCCGAACCCGGTTTCCTACGAGCAGTACTTC.

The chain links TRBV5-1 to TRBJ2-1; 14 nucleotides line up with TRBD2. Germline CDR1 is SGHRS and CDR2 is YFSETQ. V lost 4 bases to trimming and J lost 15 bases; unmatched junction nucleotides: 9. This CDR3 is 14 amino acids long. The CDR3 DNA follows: TGCGCCAGCAGCCTCGGGACTAGCGGGGGCGGGCGGTTCTTC. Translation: CASSLGTSGGGRFF.

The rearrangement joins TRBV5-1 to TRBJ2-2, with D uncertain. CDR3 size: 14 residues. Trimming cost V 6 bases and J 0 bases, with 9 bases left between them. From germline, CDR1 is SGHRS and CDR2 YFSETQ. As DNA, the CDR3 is TGCGCCAGCACGAAGACAACGAACACCGGGGAGCTGTTTTTT. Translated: CASTKTTNTGELFF.

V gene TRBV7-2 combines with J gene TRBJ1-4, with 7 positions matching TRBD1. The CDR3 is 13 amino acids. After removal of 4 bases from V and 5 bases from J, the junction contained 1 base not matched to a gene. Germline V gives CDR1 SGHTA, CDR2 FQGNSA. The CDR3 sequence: CASSWDRNEKLFF. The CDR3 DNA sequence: TGTGCCAGCAGCTGGGACAGAAATGAAAAACTGTTTTTT.

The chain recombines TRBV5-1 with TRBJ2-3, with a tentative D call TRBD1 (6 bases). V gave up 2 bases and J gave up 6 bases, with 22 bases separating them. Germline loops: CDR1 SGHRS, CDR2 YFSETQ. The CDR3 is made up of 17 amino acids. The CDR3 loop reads CASSLFLQGVQGDTQYF. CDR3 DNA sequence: TGCGCCAGCAGCTTATTTTTACAGGGCGTCCAGGGGGATACGCAGTATTTT. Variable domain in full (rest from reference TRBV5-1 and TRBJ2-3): KAGVTQTPRYLIKTRGQQVTLSCSPISGHRSVSWYQQTPGQGLQFLFEYFSETQRNKGNFPGRFSGRQFSNSRSEMNVSTLELGDSALYLCASSLFLQGVQGDTQYFGPGTRLTVL.

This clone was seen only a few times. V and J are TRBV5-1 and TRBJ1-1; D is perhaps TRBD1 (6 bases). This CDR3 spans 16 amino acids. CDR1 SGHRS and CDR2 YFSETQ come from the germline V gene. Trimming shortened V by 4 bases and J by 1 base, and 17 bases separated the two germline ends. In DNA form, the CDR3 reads TGCGCCAGCAGCAGGGGGAGCTGGACCCGGAACACTGAAGCTTTCTTT. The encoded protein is CASSRGSWTRNTEAFF.